These 13 T cell receptor beta chains were sequenced from one sample in a study of identical twins. TCRdb redid the calling of the 5' RACE reads with MiXCR, one entry per CDR3 protein. The profile shows fewer than 900,000 distinct CDR3 sequences, around 20% of them singletons. The sample was also reused in another study, on T cells expressing NK-cell markers.

Sequenced: PBMCs. These receptors all stem from a woman aged 18-29 years in good health.

V and J are TRBV10-2 and TRBJ2-1; TRBD2 agrees at 12 bases. CDR3 length: 15 amino acids. The V gene's germline CDR1 is WSHSY and CDR2 SAAADI. V was clipped by 6 bases and J by 5 bases; unmatched bases: 5. The CDR3 coding sequence is TGCGCCAGCAGAACAACTAGCGGGGGGAACAATGAGCAGTTCTTC. This encodes CASRTTSGGNNEQFF.

The genes are TRBV5-1 and TRBJ2-7, with TRBD1 matching over 9 bases. The CDR3 covers 16 residues. Trimming took 1 base from V and 1 from J; bases not matched to a gene: 6. CDR1 and CDR2 (germline): SGHRS, YFSETQ. CDR3 residues: CASSLRTGAVSYEQYF. The CDR3 region has the DNA TGCGCCAGCAGCTTGAGGACAGGGGCGGTTTCCTACGAGCAGTACTTC.

This clonotype was picked up a small number of times. The chain couples TRBV12-3 or TRBV12-4 to TRBJ2-3; the match to TRBD2 covers 7 bases. V was clipped by 6 bases and J by 6 bases; unmatched bases: 12. The CDR3 is made up of 15 amino acids. The CDR3, as DNA: TGTGCCAGCAGGGACCTGACTAGCCTGGCGGATACGCAGTATTTT. This gives the protein CASRDLTSLADTQYF.

The rearrangement links TRBV19 to TRBJ2-7; 7 positions agree with TRBD1. The V gene's germline CDR1 is LNHDA and CDR2 SQIVND (reference sequence). Germline trimming cut 5 bases from V and 3 bases from J; bases unmatched to any gene: 7. This CDR3 is 14 amino acids long. Here the CDR3 DNA reads TGTGCCAGTAGTGTCACACAGGGGATCTACGAGCAGTACTTC. It is translated as CASSVTQGIYEQYF.

The J gene is TRBJ2-5, the V gene TRBV20-1; no definite D call. The germline gives CDR1 DFQATT, CDR2 SNEGSKA (reference sequence). There are 15 residues in the CDR3. Trimming took off 0 bases at V and 2 bases at J, with 13 bases between the two ends. The CDR3 DNA follows: TGCAGTGCTAGAGATTGGATCCAGGCACAAGAGACCCAGTACTTC. Protein sequence: CSARDWIQAQETQYF.

The genes are TRBV7-9 and TRBJ2-2; maybe TRBD1 (6 bases). The CDR3 covers 15 residues. V dropped 1 base and J dropped 4 bases, with 10 bases sitting between them. CDR1 is SEHNR, CDR2 FQNEAQ, per germline (reference sequence). This CDR3 is CASSLGWDTTGELFF. In nucleotides, the CDR3 is TGTGCCAGCAGCTTAGGTTGGGACACCACCGGGGAGCTGTTTTTT. The full variable domain, rest sourced from reference TRBV7-9 and TRBJ2-2, is DTGVSQNPRHKITKRGQNVTFRCDPISEHNRLYWYRQTLGQGPEFLTYFQNEAQLEKSRLLSDRFSAERPKGSFSTLEIQRTEQGDSAMYLCASSLGWDTTGELFFGEGSRLTVL.

This sequence joins TRBV4-3 and TRBJ2-7; the D gene is possibly TRBD2 (5 bases). CDR3 size: 15 residues. Trimming took 3 bases from V and 2 from J, leaving 14 bases between them. From germline, CDR1 is LGHNA and CDR2 YSLEER. The CDR3, as DNA: TGCGCCAGCAGCCAGATATTGGAGGCAACCTACGAGCAGTACTTC. It is translated as CASSQILEATYEQYF.

The chain links TRBV20-1 to TRBJ2-7, with D maybe TRBD1 (6 bases). The CDR3 covers 16 residues. V lost 0 bases to trimming and J lost 1 base, with 16 bases between them. Germline assignment: CDR1 DFQATT and CDR2 SNEGSKA (reference sequence). DNA for the CDR3: TGCAGTGCTAGAGATTCGGCAGGACAGACATCCTACGAGCAGTACTTC. Translating it yields CSARDSAGQTSYEQYF.

The V gene is TRBV9, the J gene TRBJ2-3, with 8 nucleotides matching TRBD2. This CDR3 contains 17 residues. Germline loops: CDR1 SGDLS, CDR2 YYNGEE. V lost 3 bases, J lost 0 bases, and 9 bases stayed unmatched. CDR3 sequence reads: CASSGTSGGASTDTQYF. In DNA, the CDR3 is TGTGCCAGCAGCGGCACCAGCGGGGGCGCTAGCACAGATACGCAGTATTTT.

This chain uses TRBV6-6 with TRBJ2-7; D is undetermined. V lost 2 bases and J 6 bases, leaving 5 bases between the germline ends. The V gene's germline CDR1 is MNHNY and CDR2 SVGAGI (reference sequence). The CDR3 length is 11 residues. CDR3: CASSYQLEQYF. CDR3 DNA: TGTGCCAGCAGTTACCAGCTCGAGCAGTACTTC.

The chain has TRBV11-2 and TRBJ1-2; D is unresolved. V lost 5 bases, J lost 3 bases, and 7 bases lay in between. Germline assignment: CDR1 SGHAT and CDR2 FQNNGV. CDR3 length equals 12 residues. CDR3 sequence reads: CASSPSDYGYTF. The CDR3 DNA is TGTGCCAGCAGCCCTTCTGACTATGGCTACACCTTC.

The J gene is TRBJ2-7, the V gene TRBV11-2; D is unclear. V was clipped by 3 bases and J by 5 bases, with 17 bases between them. This CDR3 has 15 amino acids. Germline CDR1 and CDR2: SGHAT and FQNNGV. This chain's CDR3 is CASSFRREPRNEQYF. CDR3 coding DNA: TGTGCCAGCAGCTTTCGGCGAGAACCAAGGAACGAGCAGTACTTC.

Ten or more counts support this clonotype. The junction differs from germline at one of its ends, possibly a read error. The chain joins TRBV20-1 to TRBJ1-1; D not certain. CDR3 length equals 13 residues. Germline V gives CDR1 DFQATT, CDR2 SNEGSKA (reference sequence). CDR3 residues: CSAKDWLGTEAFF. In nucleotides, the CDR3 is TGCAGCGCTAAAGACTGGCTGGGCACTGAAGCTTTCTTT.